This TCR beta chain originates from a study of PD-1 blockade in classical Hodgkin lymphoma. Notes on the study in general: Patients who initiated nivolumab within 1 year of ASCT were excluded.

Autologous stem cell transplantation was followed by relapse in every patient, and brentuximab vedotin exposure varied. Only in-frame clones appear in the TCRdb table, and some are missing; sequencing was by immunoSEQ multiplex PCR. The sample yields just over 50,000 clones, around two thirds seen once. To note about this clone: What it recognizes is unknown.

This CDR3 comprises 14 residues. CDR1 SQVTM and CDR2 ANQGSEA come from the germline V gene. Between the trimmed V and J ends, which lost 5 bases and 2 bases, there was a span of 13 bases. The input for sequencing was peripheral blood mononuclear cells (PBMCs), taken before the second cycle of nivolumab. V gene TRBV29-1 combines with J gene TRBJ2-4; tentatively, D is TRBD1 or TRBD2 (6 bases each). This receptor was obtained from a human donor with classical Hodgkin lymphoma. The CDR3 spells CSVWGAPPKNIQYF. The CDR3 DNA reads as TGCAGCGTTTGGGGGGCGCCTCCCAAAAACATTCAGTACTTC.